The entry below gives a single T cell receptor (beta chain) sequence along with its context. The entry originates in a study of CD8 T cells in Susac syndrome. Sequencing targeted TCR beta in T cells from blood (CD8+ and CD4+). The V end was cut by 4 bases, the J end by 0 bases, with 7 bases between. The CDR3 runs 13 residues. CDR1 SGHRS and CDR2 YFSETQ come from the germline V gene. Random hexamers were used to reverse transcribe about 0.45 to 1 ug of RNA. An immunoSEQ multiplex PCR amplified TCR beta CDR3 over 54 Vbeta and 13 Jbeta. TCRdb recomputed calls from the immunoSEQ multiplex PCR reads with MiXCR, one row per CDR3 protein. The table shows about 210,000 distinct CDR3 sequences, with nearly 97% occurring only once.

This TCR derives from a human donor with multiple sclerosis. The sequenced material came from CD4+ T cells from PBMCs. The V and J genes are TRBV5-1 and TRBJ2-5; D might be TRBD2 (5 bases). Here the CDR3 DNA reads TGCGCCAGCAGCGGTAGCGACCAAGAGACCCAGTACTTC. It specifies CASSGSDQETQYF. The full variable domain, with the rest looked up from reference TRBV5-1 and TRBJ2-5, is KAGVTQTPRYLIKTRGQQVTLSCSPISGHRSVSWYQQTPGQGLQFLFEYFSETQRNKGNFPGRFSGRQFSNSRSEMNVSTLELGDSALYLCASSGSDQETQYFGPGTRLLVL.